This note documents a single TCR beta chain sequence. As yet, its antigen is unknown. Time point noted: week 23, last vaccination. Vaccine doses each comprised 300 ug of mutant IDH1 20-mer peptide, with topical imiquimod. Libraries were prepared by immunoSEQ multiplex PCR; TCRdb keeps only in-frame clonotypes and omits some of them. The sample has tens of thousands of clones, roughly four fifths seen once. Germline V gives CDR1 SGHDT, CDR2 YYEEEE. Trimming shortened V by 0 bases and J by 2 bases, and 5 bases separated the two germline ends. CDR3 size: 13 residues. This sample stems from a study of a mutant IDH1 vaccine in newly diagnosed glioma. Study information: Vaccinations were initiated 4-6 weeks following radiotherapy alone, or were given together with temozolomide cycles. The sex distribution of treated patients was about 60% male and roughly 38% female, with a mean age of around 40 years. The therapy given earlier, which was standard therapy, consisted of radiotherapy, temozolomide, or both, and most of the patients received both.

Source: PBMCs, taken from a glioma patient whose treatment included an IDH1 peptide vaccine. This sequence originates from a man between 25 and 39 years old with glioma. The chain combines TRBV5-6 with TRBJ2-5; unclear D gene. This CDR3 is CASSLGQQETQYF. As DNA, the CDR3 is TGTGCCAGCAGCTTGGGACAACAAGAGACCCAGTACTTC.